The source of this TCR beta chain is a study of blood T cells in healthy people across ages. The germline V and J ends were trimmed by 5 bases and 4 bases, with 11 bases remaining between them. The CDR3 totals 14 residues. Germline V gene lookup returns CDR1 KGHDR and CDR2 SFDVKD. This clonotype was counted between two and nine times. For the second PCR, which ran for about 7 to 11 cycles, a sample-barcoded 5' primer and a J-beta primer mix were used. TCRdb fed the 5' RACE reads into MiXCR, producing one record per CDR3 protein. The sample lists about 800,000 distinct CDR3 sequences, roughly 25% seen once, with roughly 3.8% in the top ten. These data were also reused for a study on T cells of mothers and their children.

What was sequenced was blood. The TCR was taken from a boy between 5 and 17 years old in good health. This chain uses TRBV24-1 with TRBJ2-1; D may be TRBD1 (6 bases). CDR3 sequence (DNA): TGTGCCACCAGTGTAGGGACACCTTACAATGAGCAGTTCTTC. Translated: CATSVGTPYNEQFF.